Below, 2 T cell receptor beta chains from the same sample are listed, as sequenced in a study of T cell responses to AZD1222 COVID-19 vaccine. Libraries were prepared by immunoSEQ multiplex PCR; TCRdb keeps only in-frame clonotypes and omits some of them. This sample has roughly 120,000 clones, with about 90% found just once. Sequenced here: peripheral blood, sampled on day 0 of AZD1222 vaccination. The receptor source for this set is an adult in good health.

This chain links TRBV20-1 with TRBJ1-6; TRBD1 matches 7 bases. The CDR3 length is 17 residues. Germline CDR1 is DFQATT and CDR2 is SNEGSKA (reference sequence). V was pared by 3 bases and J by 7 bases, with 15 bases of the junction left unmatched. In nucleotides, the CDR3 is TGCAGTGCTAGTTTGGGCGCCGGGGTACAGGGGAATTCACCCCTCCACTTT. Its protein product is CSASLGAGVQGNSPLHF.

The J gene is TRBJ1-2, the V gene TRBV7-9; a weak D match, TRBD1 (5 bases). CDR1 SEHNR and CDR2 FQNEAQ come from the germline V gene (reference sequence). Trimming cost V 6 bases and J 4 bases, with 21 bases left between them. The CDR3 loop spans 16 amino acids. Written as DNA, the CDR3 is TGTGCCAGCAGTCTCGGGACTTCCACAACCTCCTATGGCTACACCTTC. This sequence encodes CASSLGTSTTSYGYTF.